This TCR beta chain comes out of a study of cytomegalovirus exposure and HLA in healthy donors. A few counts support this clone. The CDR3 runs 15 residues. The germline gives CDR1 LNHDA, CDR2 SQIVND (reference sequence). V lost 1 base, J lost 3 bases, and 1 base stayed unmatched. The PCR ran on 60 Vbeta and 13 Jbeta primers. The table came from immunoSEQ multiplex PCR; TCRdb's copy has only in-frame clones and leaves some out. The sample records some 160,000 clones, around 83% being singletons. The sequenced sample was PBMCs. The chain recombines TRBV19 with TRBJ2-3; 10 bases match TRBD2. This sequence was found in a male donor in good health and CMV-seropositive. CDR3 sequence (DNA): TGTGCCAGTAGTATAGCTAGCGGGAGTACAGATACGCAGTATTTT. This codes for CASSIASGSTDTQYF.